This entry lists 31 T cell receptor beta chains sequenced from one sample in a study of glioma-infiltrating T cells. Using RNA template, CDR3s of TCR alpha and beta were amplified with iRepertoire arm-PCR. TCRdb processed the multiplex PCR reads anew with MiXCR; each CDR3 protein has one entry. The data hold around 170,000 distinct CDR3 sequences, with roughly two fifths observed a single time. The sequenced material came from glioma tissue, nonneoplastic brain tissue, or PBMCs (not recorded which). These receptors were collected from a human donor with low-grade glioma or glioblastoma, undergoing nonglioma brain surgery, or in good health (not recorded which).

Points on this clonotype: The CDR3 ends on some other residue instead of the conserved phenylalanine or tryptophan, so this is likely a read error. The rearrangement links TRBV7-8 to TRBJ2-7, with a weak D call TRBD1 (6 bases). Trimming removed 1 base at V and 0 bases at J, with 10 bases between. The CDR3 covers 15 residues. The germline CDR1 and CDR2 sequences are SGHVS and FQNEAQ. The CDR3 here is CASSLGPDSSYEQYL. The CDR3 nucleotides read TGTGCCAGCAGCTTAGGTCCGGACAGCTCCTACGAGCAGTACCTC.

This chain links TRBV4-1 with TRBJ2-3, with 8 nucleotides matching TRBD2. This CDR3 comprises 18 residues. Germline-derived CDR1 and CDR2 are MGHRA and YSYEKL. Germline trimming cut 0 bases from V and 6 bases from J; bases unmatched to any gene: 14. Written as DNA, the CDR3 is TGCGCCAGCAGCCAAGAAATATGGGGACTAGAGGGAGCCGATACGCAGTATTTT. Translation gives CASSQEIWGLEGADTQYF.

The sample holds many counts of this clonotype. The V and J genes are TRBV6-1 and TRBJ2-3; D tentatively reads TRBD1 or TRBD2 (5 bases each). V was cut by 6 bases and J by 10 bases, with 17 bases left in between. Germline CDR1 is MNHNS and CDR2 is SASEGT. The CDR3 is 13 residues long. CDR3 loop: CASSPATPGPQYF. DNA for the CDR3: TGTGCCAGCAGCCCGGCAACCCCGGGGCCGCAGTATTTT.

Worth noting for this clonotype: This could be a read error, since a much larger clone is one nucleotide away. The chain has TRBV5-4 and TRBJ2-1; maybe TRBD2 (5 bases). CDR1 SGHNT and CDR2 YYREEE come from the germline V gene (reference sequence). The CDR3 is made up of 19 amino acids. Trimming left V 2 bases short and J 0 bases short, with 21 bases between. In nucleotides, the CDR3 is TGTGCCAGCAGCTTACGGAGGCAGGATGCAGAGAGCTCCTACAATGAGCAGTTCTTC. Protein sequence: CASSLRRQDAESSYNEQFF.

CDR3: CASSRPTGDTQYF. DNA for the CDR3: TGTGCCAGCAGCCGCCCGACAGGAGATACGCAGTATTTT. The rearrangement joins TRBV12-3 or TRBV12-4 to TRBJ2-3; perhaps TRBD1 as D (6 bases). The CDR3 length is 13 residues. Trimming removed 6 bases at V and 5 bases at J, with 12 bases between.

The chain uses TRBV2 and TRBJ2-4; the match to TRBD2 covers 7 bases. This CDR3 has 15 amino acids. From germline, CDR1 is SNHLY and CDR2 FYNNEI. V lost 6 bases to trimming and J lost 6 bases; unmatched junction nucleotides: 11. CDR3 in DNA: TGTGCCAGCAGCCTAGGACTAGAAGGAGGAAACATTCAGTACTTC. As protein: CASSLGLEGGNIQYF.

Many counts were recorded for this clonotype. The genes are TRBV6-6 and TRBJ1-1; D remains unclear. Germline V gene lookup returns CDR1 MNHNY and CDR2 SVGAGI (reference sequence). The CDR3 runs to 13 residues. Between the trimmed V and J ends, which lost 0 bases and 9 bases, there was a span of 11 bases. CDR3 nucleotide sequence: TGTGCCAGCAGTTACTCAAATTGGGAGAAAGCTTTCTTT. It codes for CASSYSNWEKAFF.

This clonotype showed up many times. CDR3 region: CSATGFLNTEAFF. In nucleotides, the CDR3 is TGCAGTGCTACGGGCTTCCTGAACACTGAAGCTTTCTTT. The rearrangement links TRBV20-1 to TRBJ1-1; D remains unclear. The CDR3 contains 13 residues. Germline V gene lookup returns CDR1 DFQATT and CDR2 SNEGSKA (reference sequence). Trimming removed 4 bases at V and 0 bases at J, with 9 bases between.

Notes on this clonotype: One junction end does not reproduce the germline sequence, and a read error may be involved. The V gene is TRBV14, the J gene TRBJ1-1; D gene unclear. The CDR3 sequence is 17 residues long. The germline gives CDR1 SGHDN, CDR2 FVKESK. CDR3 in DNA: TGTGCCAGCAGCCTGAACCCAGGTAGCCCTATGAACACTGAAGCTCTCTTT. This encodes CASSLNPGSPMNTEALF.

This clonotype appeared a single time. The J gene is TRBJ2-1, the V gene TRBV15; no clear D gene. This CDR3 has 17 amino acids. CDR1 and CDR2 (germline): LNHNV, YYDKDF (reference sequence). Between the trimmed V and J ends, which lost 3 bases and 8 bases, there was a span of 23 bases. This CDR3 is CATSSDESYSMTDEQFF. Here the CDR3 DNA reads TGTGCCACCAGCAGTGATGAATCATATTCGATGACGGATGAGCAGTTCTTC.

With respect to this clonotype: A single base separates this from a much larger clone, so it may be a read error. The CDR3 nucleotides read TGTGCCAGCGAGGGCCAGGCTGAGCAGTACTTC. As protein: CASEGQAEQYF. This chain joins TRBV28 and TRBJ2-1, with D perhaps TRBD2 (5 bases). The J call is uncertain, as TRBJ2-7 better fits the DNA end. Germline assignment: CDR1 MDHEN and CDR2 SYDVKM. CDR3 length: 11 amino acids.

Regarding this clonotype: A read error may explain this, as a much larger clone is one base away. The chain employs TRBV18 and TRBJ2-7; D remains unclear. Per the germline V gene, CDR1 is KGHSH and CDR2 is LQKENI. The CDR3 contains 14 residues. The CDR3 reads CASSPGAASYEEYF. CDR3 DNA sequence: TGTGCCAGCTCACCTGGAGCAGCCTCCTACGAGGAGTACTTC. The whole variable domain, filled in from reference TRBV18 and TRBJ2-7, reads NAGVMQNPRHLVRRRGQEARLRCSPMKGHSHVYWYRQLPEEGLKFMVYLQKENIIDESGMPKERFSAEFPKEGPSILRIQQVVRGDSAAYFCASSPGAASYEEYFGPGTRLTVT.

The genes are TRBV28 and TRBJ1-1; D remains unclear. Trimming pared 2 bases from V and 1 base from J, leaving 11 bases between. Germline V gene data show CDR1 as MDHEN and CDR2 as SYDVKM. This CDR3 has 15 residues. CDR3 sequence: CASSLVVGKNTEAFF. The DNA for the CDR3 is TGTGCCAGCAGTTTAGTCGTAGGAAAGAACACTGAAGCTTTCTTT.

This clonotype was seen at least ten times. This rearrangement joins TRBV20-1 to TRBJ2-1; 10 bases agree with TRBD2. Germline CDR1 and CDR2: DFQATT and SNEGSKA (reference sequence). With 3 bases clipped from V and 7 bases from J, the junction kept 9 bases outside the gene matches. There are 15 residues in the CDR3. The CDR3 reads CSASGILAGVNEQFF. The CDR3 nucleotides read TGCAGTGCTAGTGGTATTCTAGCGGGAGTAAATGAGCAGTTCTTC.

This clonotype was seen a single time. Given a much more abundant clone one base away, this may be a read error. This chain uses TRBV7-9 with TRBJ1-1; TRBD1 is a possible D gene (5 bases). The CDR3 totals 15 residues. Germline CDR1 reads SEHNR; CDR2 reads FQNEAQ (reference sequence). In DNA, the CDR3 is TGTGCCAGAAGCTTTTGGGACGACACGAACACTGAAGCTTTCTTT. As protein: CARSFWDDTNTEAFF.

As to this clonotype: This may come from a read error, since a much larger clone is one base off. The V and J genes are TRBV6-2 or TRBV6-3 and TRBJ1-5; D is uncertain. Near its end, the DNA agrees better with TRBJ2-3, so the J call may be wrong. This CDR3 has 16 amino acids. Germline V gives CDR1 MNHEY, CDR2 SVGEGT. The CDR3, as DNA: TGCGCCAGCAGTGACAAGGGTCTCGTGAGATATCAGCCCCAGTATTTT. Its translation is CASSDKGLVRYQPQYF.

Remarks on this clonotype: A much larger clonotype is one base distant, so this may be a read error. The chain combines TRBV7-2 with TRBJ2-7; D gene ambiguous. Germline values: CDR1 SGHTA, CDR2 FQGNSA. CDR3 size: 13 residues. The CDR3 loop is CASSSDLSYKQYF. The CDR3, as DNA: TGTGCCAGCAGCTCCGATCTCTCCTACAAGCAGTACTTC.

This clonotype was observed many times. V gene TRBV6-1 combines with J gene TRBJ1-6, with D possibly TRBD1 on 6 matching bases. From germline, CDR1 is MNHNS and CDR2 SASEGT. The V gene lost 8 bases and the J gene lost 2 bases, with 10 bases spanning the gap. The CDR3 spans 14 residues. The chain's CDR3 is CASRGQAYNSPLHF. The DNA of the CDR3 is TGTGCCAGCCGGGGGCAGGCCTATAATTCACCCCTCCACTTT.

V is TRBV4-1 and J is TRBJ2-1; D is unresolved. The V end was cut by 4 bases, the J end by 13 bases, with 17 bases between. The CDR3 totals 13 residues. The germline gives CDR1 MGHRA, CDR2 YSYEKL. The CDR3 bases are TGCGCCAGCAGCCGACTGACTCAGGAGACCCAGTTCTTC. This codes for CASSRLTQETQFF.

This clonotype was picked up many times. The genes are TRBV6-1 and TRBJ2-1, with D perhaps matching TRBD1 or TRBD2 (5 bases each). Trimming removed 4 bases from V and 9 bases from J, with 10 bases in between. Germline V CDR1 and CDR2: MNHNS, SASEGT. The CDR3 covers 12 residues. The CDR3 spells CASSGGMGEQFF. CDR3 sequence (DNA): TGTGCCAGCAGTGGGGGGATGGGTGAGCAGTTCTTC.

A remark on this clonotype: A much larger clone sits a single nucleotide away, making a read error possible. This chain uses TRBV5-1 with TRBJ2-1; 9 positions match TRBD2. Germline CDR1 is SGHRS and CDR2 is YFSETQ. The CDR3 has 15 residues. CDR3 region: CASSDGTSLYNQQFF. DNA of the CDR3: TGCGCCAGCAGCGACGGGACTAGCCTATACAATCAGCAGTTCTTC.

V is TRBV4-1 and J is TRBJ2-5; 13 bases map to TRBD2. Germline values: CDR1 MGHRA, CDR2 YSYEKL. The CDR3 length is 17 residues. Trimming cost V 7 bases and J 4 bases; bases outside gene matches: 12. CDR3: CASIHGLAGVLGETQYF. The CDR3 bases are TGCGCCAGCATCCACGGACTAGCGGGAGTTCTGGGAGAGACCCAGTACTTC.

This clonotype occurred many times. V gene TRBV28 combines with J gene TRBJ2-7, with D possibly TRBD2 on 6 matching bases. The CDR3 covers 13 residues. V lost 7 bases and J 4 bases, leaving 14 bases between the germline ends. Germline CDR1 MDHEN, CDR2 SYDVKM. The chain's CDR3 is CASTPPGVYEQYF. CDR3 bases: TGTGCCAGCACTCCCCCGGGAGTTTACGAGCAGTACTTC.

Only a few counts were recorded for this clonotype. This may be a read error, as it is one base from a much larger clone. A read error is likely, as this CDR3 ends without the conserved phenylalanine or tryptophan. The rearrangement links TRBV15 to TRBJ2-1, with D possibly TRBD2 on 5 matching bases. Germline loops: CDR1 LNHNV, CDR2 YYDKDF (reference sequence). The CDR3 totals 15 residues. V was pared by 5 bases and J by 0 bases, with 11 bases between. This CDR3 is CATSYTGSSYNEQFS. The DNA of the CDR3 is TGTGCCACCAGCTATACGGGGAGCTCCTACAATGAGCAGTTCTCC.

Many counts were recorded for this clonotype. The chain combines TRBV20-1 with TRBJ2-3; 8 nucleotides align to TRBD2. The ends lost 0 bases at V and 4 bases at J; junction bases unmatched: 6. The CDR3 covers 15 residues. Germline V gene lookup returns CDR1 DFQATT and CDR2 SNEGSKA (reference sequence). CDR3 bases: TGCAGTGCTAGAGATATCCGGCGGGAGGCAGATACGCAGTATTTT. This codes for CSARDIRREADTQYF.

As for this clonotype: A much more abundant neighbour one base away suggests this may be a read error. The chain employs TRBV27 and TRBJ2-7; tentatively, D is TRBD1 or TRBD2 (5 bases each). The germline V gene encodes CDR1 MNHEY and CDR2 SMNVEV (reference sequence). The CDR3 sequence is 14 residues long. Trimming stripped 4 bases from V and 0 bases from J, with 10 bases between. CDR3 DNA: TGTGCCAGCAGTTGGGACGTCTACTCCTACGAGCAGTACTTC. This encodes CASSWDVYSYEQYF.

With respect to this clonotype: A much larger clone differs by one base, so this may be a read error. This chain's CDR3 is CASRVDRSSNTEAFF. In DNA form, the CDR3 reads TGTGCCTCCAGGGTGGACAGATCCTCGAACACTGAAGCTTTCTTT. The genes are TRBV27 and TRBJ1-1, with D possibly matching TRBD1 (6 bases). This CDR3 region has 15 residues. The V gene lost 11 bases and the J gene lost 1 base, with 20 bases spanning the gap. Germline CDR1 is MNHEY and CDR2 is SMNVEV (reference sequence).

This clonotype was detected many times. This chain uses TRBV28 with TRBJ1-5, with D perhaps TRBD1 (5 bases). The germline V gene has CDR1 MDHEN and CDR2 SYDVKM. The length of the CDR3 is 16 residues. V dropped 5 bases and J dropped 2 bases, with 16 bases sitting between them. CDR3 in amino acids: CASSPYGGGGNQPQHF. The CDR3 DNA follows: TGTGCCAGCAGTCCCTACGGGGGAGGTGGCAATCAGCCCCAGCATTTT.

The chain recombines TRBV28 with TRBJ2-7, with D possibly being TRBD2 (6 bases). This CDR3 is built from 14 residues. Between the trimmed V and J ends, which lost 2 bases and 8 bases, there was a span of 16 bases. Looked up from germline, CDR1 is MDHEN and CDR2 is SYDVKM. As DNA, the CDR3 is TGTGCCAGCAGTTTAGCCGGGAGCCCATCCCAGCAGTACTTC. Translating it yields CASSLAGSPSQQYF.

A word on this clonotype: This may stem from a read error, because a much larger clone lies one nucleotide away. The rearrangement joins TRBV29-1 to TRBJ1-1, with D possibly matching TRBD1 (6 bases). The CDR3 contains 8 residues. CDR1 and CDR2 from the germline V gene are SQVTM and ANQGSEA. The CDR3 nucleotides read TGCAGCGTTGGGACAGCTTTATTT. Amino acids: CSVGTALF. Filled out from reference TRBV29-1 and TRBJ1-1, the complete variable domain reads SAVISQKPSRDICQRGTSLTIQCQVDSQVTMMFWYRQQPGQSLTLIATANQGSEATYESGFVIDKFPISRPNLTFSTLTVSNMSPEDSSIYLCSVGTALFGQGTRLTVV.

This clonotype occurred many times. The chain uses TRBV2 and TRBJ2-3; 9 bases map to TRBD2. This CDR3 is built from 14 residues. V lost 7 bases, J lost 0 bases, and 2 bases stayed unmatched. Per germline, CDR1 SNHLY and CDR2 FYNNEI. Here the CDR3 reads CASKTSGSTDTQYF. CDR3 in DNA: TGTGCCAGCAAAACTAGCGGGAGCACAGATACGCAGTATTTT.